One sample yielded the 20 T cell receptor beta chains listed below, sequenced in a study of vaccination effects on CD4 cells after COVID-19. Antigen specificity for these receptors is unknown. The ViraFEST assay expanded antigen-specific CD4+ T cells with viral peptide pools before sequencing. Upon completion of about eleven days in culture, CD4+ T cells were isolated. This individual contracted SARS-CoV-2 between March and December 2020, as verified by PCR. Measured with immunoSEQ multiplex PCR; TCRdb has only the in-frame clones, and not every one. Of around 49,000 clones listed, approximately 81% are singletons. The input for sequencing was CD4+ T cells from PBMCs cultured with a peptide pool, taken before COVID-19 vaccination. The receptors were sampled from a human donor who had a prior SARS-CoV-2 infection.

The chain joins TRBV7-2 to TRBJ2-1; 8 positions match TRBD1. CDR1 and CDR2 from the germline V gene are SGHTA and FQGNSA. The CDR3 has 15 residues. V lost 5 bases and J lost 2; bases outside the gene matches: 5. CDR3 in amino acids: CASSLGQGAYNEQFF. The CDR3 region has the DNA TGTGCCAGCAGCCTAGGACAGGGCGCCTACAATGAGCAGTTCTTC.

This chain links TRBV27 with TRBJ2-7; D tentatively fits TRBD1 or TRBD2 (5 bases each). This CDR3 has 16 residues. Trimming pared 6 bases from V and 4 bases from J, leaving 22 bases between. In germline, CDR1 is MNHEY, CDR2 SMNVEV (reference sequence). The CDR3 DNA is TGTGCCAGCAGGAGCCCGTCAGGGAGCGTTAAGTACGAGCAGTACTTC. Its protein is CASRSPSGSVKYEQYF.

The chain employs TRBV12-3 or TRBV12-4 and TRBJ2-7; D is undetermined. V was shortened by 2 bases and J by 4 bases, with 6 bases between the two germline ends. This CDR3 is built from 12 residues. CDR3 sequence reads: CASSLRVYEQYF. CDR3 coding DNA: TGTGCCAGCAGTTTACGAGTTTACGAGCAGTACTTC.

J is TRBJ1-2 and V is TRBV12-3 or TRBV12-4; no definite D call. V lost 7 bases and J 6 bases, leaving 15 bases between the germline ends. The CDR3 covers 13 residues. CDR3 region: CASTIAGGNGYTF. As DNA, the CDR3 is TGTGCCAGCACAATCGCGGGCGGAAATGGCTACACCTTC.

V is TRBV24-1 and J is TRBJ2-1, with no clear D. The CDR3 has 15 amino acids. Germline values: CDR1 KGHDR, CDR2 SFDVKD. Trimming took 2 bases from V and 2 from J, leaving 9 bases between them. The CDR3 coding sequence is TGTGCCACCAGTGATTCAACATTTCCCTACAATGAGCAGTTCTTC. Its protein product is CATSDSTFPYNEQFF.

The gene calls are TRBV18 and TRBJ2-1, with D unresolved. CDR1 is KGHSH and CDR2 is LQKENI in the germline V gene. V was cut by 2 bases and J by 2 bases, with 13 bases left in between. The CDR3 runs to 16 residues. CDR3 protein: CASSPLAAGTYNEQFF. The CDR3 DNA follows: TGTGCCAGCTCACCATTGGCGGCAGGCACCTACAATGAGCAGTTCTTC.

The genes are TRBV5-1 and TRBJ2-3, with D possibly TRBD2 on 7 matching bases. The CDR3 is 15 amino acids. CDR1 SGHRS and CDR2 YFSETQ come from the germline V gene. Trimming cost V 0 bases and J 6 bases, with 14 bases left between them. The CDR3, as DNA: TGCGCCAGCAGCTTGGAAACGGGGGGCCAGGATACGCAGTATTTT. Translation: CASSLETGGQDTQYF.

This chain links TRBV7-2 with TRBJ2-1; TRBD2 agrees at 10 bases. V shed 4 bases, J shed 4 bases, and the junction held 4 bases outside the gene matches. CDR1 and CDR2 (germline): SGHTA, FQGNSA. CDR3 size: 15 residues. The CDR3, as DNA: TGTGCCAGCAGCTCCAGCGGGAGGGATTACAATGAGCAGTTCTTC. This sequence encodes CASSSSGRDYNEQFF.

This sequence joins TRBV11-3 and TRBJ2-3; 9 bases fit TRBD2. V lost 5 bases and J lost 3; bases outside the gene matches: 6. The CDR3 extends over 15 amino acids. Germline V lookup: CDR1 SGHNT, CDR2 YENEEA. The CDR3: CASSPGAGGTDTQYF. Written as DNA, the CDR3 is TGTGCCAGCAGCCCGGGAGCGGGAGGAACAGATACGCAGTATTTT.

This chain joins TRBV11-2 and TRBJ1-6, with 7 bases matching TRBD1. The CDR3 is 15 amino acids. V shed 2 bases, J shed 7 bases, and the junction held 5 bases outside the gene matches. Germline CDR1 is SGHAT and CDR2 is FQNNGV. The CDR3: CASSLSAGQNSPLHF. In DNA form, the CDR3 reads TGTGCCAGCAGCTTAAGTGCGGGACAGAATTCACCCCTCCACTTT.

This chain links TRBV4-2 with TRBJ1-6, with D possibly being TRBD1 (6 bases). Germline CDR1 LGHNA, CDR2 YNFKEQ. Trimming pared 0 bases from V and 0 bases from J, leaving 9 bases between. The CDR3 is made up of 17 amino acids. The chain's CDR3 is CASSQDDRSSYNSPLHF. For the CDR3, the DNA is TGTGCCAGCAGCCAAGATGACAGGAGCTCCTATAATTCACCCCTCCACTTT.

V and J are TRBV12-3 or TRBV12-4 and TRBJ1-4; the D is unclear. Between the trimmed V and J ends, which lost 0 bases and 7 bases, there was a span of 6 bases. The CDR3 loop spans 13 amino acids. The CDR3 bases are TGTGCCAGCAGTTTAGCCTCGCGTGAAAAACTGTTTTTT. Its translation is CASSLASREKLFF.

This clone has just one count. The CDR3, as DNA: TGTGCCAGCAGCCTTGGGACTAGCGGGGGGCCAGCTAGCACAGATACGCAGTATTTT. Residues: CASSLGTSGGPASTDTQYF. J is TRBJ2-3 and V is TRBV7-3; 15 nucleotides line up with TRBD2. The germline V gene has CDR1 SGHTA and CDR2 FQGTGA. The CDR3 extends over 19 amino acids. The junction had 9 bases not matched to a gene; V was cut back by 5 bases and J by 0 bases.

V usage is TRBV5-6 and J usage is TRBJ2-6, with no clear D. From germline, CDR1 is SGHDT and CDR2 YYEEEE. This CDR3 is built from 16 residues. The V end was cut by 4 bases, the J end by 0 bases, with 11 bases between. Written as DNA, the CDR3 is TGTGCCAGCAGCGTCGGACCCCCCTCTGGGGCCAACGTCCTGACTTTC. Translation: CASSVGPPSGANVLTF.

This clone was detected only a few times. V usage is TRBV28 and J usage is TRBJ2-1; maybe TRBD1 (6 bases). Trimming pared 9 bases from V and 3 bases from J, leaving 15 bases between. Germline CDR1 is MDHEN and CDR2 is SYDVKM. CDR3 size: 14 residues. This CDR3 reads CASNSGVFYNEQFF. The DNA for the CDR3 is TGTGCCAGTAACTCAGGGGTCTTCTACAATGAGCAGTTCTTC.

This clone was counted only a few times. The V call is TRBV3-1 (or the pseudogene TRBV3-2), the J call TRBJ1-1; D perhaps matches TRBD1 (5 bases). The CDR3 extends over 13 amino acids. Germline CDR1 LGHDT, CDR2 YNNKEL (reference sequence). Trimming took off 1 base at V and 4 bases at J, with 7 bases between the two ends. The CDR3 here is CASSQGQGTEAFF. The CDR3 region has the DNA TGTGCCAGCAGCCAAGGTCAGGGCACTGAAGCTTTCTTT.

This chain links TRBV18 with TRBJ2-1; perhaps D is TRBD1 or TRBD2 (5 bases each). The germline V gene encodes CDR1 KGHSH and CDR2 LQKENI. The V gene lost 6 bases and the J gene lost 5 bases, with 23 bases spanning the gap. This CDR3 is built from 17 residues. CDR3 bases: TGTGCCAGCTCGCCCGTACTAGTCGGGACCTACGACAATGAGCAGTTCTTC. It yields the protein CASSPVLVGTYDNEQFF.

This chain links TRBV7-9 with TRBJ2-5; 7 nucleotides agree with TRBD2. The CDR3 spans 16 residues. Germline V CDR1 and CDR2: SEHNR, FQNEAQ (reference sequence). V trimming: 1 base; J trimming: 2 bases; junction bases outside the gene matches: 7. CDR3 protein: CASSLVVAGPQETQYF. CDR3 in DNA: TGTGCCAGCAGCTTAGTGGTAGCGGGTCCACAAGAGACCCAGTACTTC.

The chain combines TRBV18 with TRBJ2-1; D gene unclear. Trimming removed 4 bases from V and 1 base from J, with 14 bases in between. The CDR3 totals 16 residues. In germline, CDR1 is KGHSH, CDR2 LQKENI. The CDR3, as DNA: TGTGCCAGCTCACTGCGGACCCTTACGTCCTACAATGAGCAGTTCTTC. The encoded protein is CASSLRTLTSYNEQFF.

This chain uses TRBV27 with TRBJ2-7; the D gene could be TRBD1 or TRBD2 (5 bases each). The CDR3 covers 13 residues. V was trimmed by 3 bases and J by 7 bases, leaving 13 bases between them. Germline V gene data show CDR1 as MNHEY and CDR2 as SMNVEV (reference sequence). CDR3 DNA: TGTGCCAGCAGTTTCTGGGACCTGCGGGAGCAGTACTTC. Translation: CASSFWDLREQYF.